The next 20 T cell receptor beta chains were all read from a single sample in a study of OX40 agonist ivuxolimab in advanced cancers. Data came from immunoSEQ multiplex PCR; TCRdb stores just in-frame clones and leaves some out. The sample records about 40,000 clones, 88% being singletons. The sequenced sample was CD4+ or CD8+ T cells sorted from blood, obtained in a trial of the OX40 agonist ivuxolimab. The source of these receptors is an adult with an advanced solid tumor such as melanoma, head and neck, liver or kidney cancer.

V is TRBV7-8 and J is TRBJ1-1; TRBD1 aligns across 9 bases. With V trimmed by 4 bases and J by 3 bases, 3 bases remained unmatched. Germline CDR1 is SGHVS and CDR2 is FQNEAQ. The CDR3 covers 14 residues. For the CDR3, the DNA is TGTGCCAGCAGCTGGGGACAGGGAGACACTGAAGCTTTCTTT. Translated: CASSWGQGDTEAFF.

The V and J genes are TRBV9 and TRBJ2-5, with 7 nucleotides matching TRBD2. The CDR3 length is 15 residues. V dropped 2 bases and J dropped 0; count of bases not matched to a gene: 4. Germline-derived CDR1 and CDR2 are SGDLS and YYNGEE. CDR3 nucleotide sequence: TGTGCCAGCAGCGTTGAGGGAGGGTACCAAGAGACCCAGTACTTC. As protein: CASSVEGGYQETQYF.

The chain links TRBV9 to TRBJ1-3; D is perhaps TRBD1 (6 bases). Germline CDR1 reads SGDLS; CDR2 reads YYNGEE. The CDR3 spans 21 residues. The V end was cut by 2 bases, the J end by 4 bases, with 31 bases between. The CDR3 DNA reads as TGTGCCAGCAGCGTTTCCGGTCGGGAGGGGACGCAGGGACACTCCGGAAACACCATATATTTT. Its translation is CASSVSGREGTQGHSGNTIYF.

The gene calls are TRBV5-1 and TRBJ2-7, with D unclear. The CDR3 spans 15 residues. The V and J ends lost 2 bases and 0 bases respectively, with 12 bases between them. Looked up from germline, CDR1 is SGHRS and CDR2 is YFSETQ. The CDR3 coding sequence is TGCGCCAGCAGCTTTGTTCCTGGATTCTCCTACGAGCAGTACTTC. Translated: CASSFVPGFSYEQYF. The entire variable domain, with the rest obtained from reference TRBV5-1 and TRBJ2-7, is as follows: KAGVTQTPRYLIKTRGQQVTLSCSPISGHRSVSWYQQTPGQGLQFLFEYFSETQRNKGNFPGRFSGRQFSNSRSEMNVSTLELGDSALYLCASSFVPGFSYEQYFGPGTRLTVT.

This sequence joins TRBV19 and TRBJ2-1; D ambiguous. The V end lost 3 bases, the J end lost 0 bases, and 6 bases lay between the germline ends. This CDR3 comprises 14 residues. CDR1 is LNHDA, CDR2 SQIVND, per germline (reference sequence). The CDR3 nucleotides read TGTGCCAGTAGTATTGGAAGCTCCTACAATGAGCAGTTCTTC. This gives the protein CASSIGSSYNEQFF.

V is TRBV6-5 and J is TRBJ2-7; 7 nucleotides line up with TRBD2. The V gene end was trimmed by 5 bases and the J gene end by 2 bases; junction bases not matched to a gene: 6. The length of the CDR3 is 14 residues. Germline CDR1 MNHEY, CDR2 SVGAGI. DNA of the CDR3: TGTGCCAGCAGTCCCGGGACTACCACCTACGAGCAGTACTTC. The encoded protein is CASSPGTTTYEQYF.

This clone was detected only once. V usage is TRBV12-5 and J usage is TRBJ2-7; 9 bases map to TRBD1. J gave up 5 bases and V 5 bases, and 7 bases lay outside the gene matches. Germline CDR1 reads LGHNT; CDR2 reads FRNRAP. CDR3 size: 14 residues. The CDR3 sequence: CASGTGQGTHEQYF. In DNA form, the CDR3 reads TGTGCTAGTGGTACGGGACAGGGTACCCACGAGCAGTACTTC.

This sequence joins TRBV6-5 and TRBJ2-3; no clear D. V dropped 8 bases and J dropped 0 bases, with 6 bases sitting between them. The CDR3 has 12 residues. Germline V gene sequence: CDR1 MNHEY, CDR2 SVGAGI. The CDR3 DNA sequence: TGTGCCAGCGGGTGGAGCACAGATACGCAGTATTTT. Amino acids: CASGWSTDTQYF.

The genes are TRBV6-4 and TRBJ1-1, with a tentative D call TRBD1 (5 bases). The germline CDR1 and CDR2 sequences are MRHNA and SNTAGT. Trimming took 3 bases from V and 2 from J, leaving 7 bases between them. CDR3 length: 13 residues. In nucleotides, the CDR3 is TGTGCCAGCAGTGAGGGGGAAAACACTGAAGCTTTCTTT. It specifies CASSEGENTEAFF.

The V and J genes are TRBV5-1 and TRBJ2-7; 8 bases are shared with TRBD1. Looked up from germline, CDR1 is SGHRS and CDR2 is YFSETQ. The CDR3 is 16 residues long. Trimming removed 2 bases from V and 2 bases from J; junction bases left unmatched: 9. DNA for the CDR3: TGCGCCAGCAGCTTAGCAGGGGGCCGGGGGACCTACGAGCAGTACTTC. Its translation is CASSLAGGRGTYEQYF.

The gene calls are TRBV6-5 and TRBJ2-5; D unresolved. Trimming cost V 7 bases and J 5 bases, with 20 bases left between them. Germline V gene data show CDR1 as MNHEY and CDR2 as SVGAGI. The CDR3 has 15 residues. The CDR3 DNA follows: TGTGCCAGCACTACTCTGCCCCCGGTAGGGGAGACCCAGTACTTC. The encoded protein is CASTTLPPVGETQYF.

This sequence joins TRBV6-6 and TRBJ2-1; D is ambiguous. Germline V lookup: CDR1 MNHNY, CDR2 SVGAGI (reference sequence). Trimming took off 0 bases at V and 6 bases at J, with 6 bases between the two ends. This CDR3 spans 13 amino acids. The CDR3 loop reads CASSYSISNEQFF. In nucleotides, the CDR3 is TGTGCCAGCAGTTACTCGATTAGCAATGAGCAGTTCTTC.

This clone qualifies as medium-sized (0.01 to 0.1%). The rearrangement uses TRBV6-5 and TRBJ1-1, with a possible D match to TRBD1 (5 bases). V lost 4 bases to trimming and J lost 5 bases, with 14 bases between them. Looked up from germline, CDR1 is MNHEY and CDR2 is SVGAGI. There are 14 residues in the CDR3. For the CDR3, the DNA is TGTGCCAGCAGTTGGGGCGAGGGTGGTACTGAAGCTTTCTTT. Protein sequence: CASSWGEGGTEAFF.

This clone showed up just a few times. The chain recombines TRBV5-4 with TRBJ1-2; D not certain. Germline assignment: CDR1 SGHNT and CDR2 YYREEE (reference sequence). V was shortened by 2 bases and J by 7 bases, with 18 bases between the two germline ends. The CDR3 covers 15 residues. The DNA of the CDR3 is TGTGCCAGCAGCTTTTTAGGAATTCAAATTTTTGGCTACACCTTC. Its protein product is CASSFLGIQIFGYTF.

The chain is built from TRBV19 and TRBJ2-1; D is unclear. The CDR3 extends over 13 amino acids. V lost 6 bases and J 0 bases, leaving 6 bases between the germline ends. Germline V gene lookup returns CDR1 LNHDA and CDR2 SQIVND (reference sequence). Written as DNA, the CDR3 is TGTGCCAGTAGGGAAAGCTCCTACAATGAGCAGTTCTTC. This encodes CASRESSYNEQFF.

This chain links TRBV9 with TRBJ2-7; TRBD2 aligns across 9 bases. Looked up from germline, CDR1 is SGDLS and CDR2 is YYNGEE. This CDR3 region has 14 residues. V lost 0 bases and J lost 7; bases outside the gene matches: 5. The CDR3 protein is CASSVGLAGREQYF. DNA of the CDR3: TGTGCCAGCAGCGTAGGGCTAGCGGGAAGGGAGCAGTACTTC.

This rearrangement joins TRBV28 to TRBJ1-1; D is possibly TRBD1 (6 bases). V was pared by 5 bases and J by 11 bases, with 15 bases between. This CDR3 has 12 amino acids. Germline V CDR1 and CDR2: MDHEN, SYDVKM. The CDR3 DNA reads TGTGCCAGCAGTCCTGAGGGGGTAGACGCTTTCTTT. Encoded protein: CASSPEGVDAFF. The full variable domain, in which reference TRBV28 and TRBJ1-1 provide the parts outside the CDR3, is DVKVTQSSRYLVKRTGEKVFLECVQDMDHENMFWYRQDPGLGLRLIYFSYDVKMKEKGDIPEGYSVSREKKERFSLILESASTNQTSMYLCASSPEGVDAFFGQGTRLTVV.

The rearrangement joins TRBV9 to TRBJ1-2; 9 bases match TRBD1. CDR3 length equals 15 residues. The J segment lost 4 bases and the V segment lost 3 bases, leaving 7 bases of the junction unmatched. Germline V gives CDR1 SGDLS, CDR2 YYNGEE. The CDR3: CASSGDRGFSYGYTF. CDR3 in DNA: TGTGCCAGCAGCGGTGACAGGGGGTTCTCCTATGGCTACACCTTC.

The chain uses TRBV7-3 and TRBJ2-5, with TRBD1 as a possible D gene (6 bases). Trimming removed 2 bases from V and 5 bases from J, with 12 bases in between. CDR3 size: 14 residues. CDR1 SGHTA and CDR2 FQGTGA come from the germline V gene. The CDR3 loop reads CASSLQGRGETQYF. In DNA form, the CDR3 reads TGTGCCAGCAGCTTACAGGGGCGCGGGGAGACCCAGTACTTC.

The chain links TRBV7-3 to TRBJ2-1, with D possibly matching TRBD2 (6 bases). CDR1 SGHTA and CDR2 FQGTGA come from the germline V gene. Trimming cost V 1 base and J 0 bases, with 13 bases left between them. This CDR3 has 17 amino acids. DNA of the CDR3: TGTGCCAGCAGCTTAAGTGGTGGGAGGAGCTCCTACAATGAGCAGTTCTTC. Protein product: CASSLSGGRSSYNEQFF.